Shown below are 20 T cell receptor beta chains from a single sample sequenced in a study of PD-1 blockade in classical Hodgkin lymphoma. As for time point: newly diagnosed, previously untreated cHL patient sample. Researchers pulled CD8+ T cells out of thawed PBMCs using magnetic negative selection. Some clones are missing from TCRdb's copy, which holds only in-frame ones; the method was immunoSEQ multiplex PCR. The repertoire consists of thousands of clones, with 75% to 95% occurring once and the leading ten covering less than 9%. Specimen: CD8+ T cells from blood. The receptors shown here come from a human donor with classical Hodgkin lymphoma.

The rearrangement links TRBV5-5 to TRBJ2-7; 8 positions agree with TRBD2. The CDR3 is made up of 16 amino acids. CDR1 is SGHKS and CDR2 is YYEKEE in the germline V gene (reference sequence). The ends lost 0 bases at V and 3 bases at J; junction bases unmatched: 8. CDR3 nucleotide sequence: TGTGCCAGCAGCTTGGTTCCCAGCGGGAGTTTCTACGAGCAGTACTTC. Residues: CASSLVPSGSFYEQYF.

In regard to this clone: In the same sample, other DNA sequences code for this CDR3. CDR3 coding DNA: TGTGCCAGCTCACCATTGGTAGCGTCGTACAATGAGCAGTTCTTC. Its protein product is CASSPLVASYNEQFF. V usage is TRBV18 and J usage is TRBJ2-1; D is perhaps TRBD2 (5 bases). The germline V gene has CDR1 KGHSH and CDR2 LQKENI. The ends were cut back, 2 bases at V and 4 bases at J, with 12 bases in the middle. The CDR3 length is 15 residues.

V usage is TRBV5-1 and J usage is TRBJ2-3; D may be TRBD1 (6 bases). Between the trimmed V and J ends, which lost 4 bases and 3 bases, there was a span of 12 bases. Germline CDR1 and CDR2: SGHRS and YFSETQ. CDR3 length equals 14 residues. CDR3 in amino acids: CASSSDRWTDTQYF. CDR3 nucleotide sequence: TGCGCCAGCAGCAGTGACAGGTGGACAGATACGCAGTATTTT. Full variable domain (missing parts from reference TRBV5-1 and TRBJ2-3): KAGVTQTPRYLIKTRGQQVTLSCSPISGHRSVSWYQQTPGQGLQFLFEYFSETQRNKGNFPGRFSGRQFSNSRSEMNVSTLELGDSALYLCASSSDRWTDTQYFGPGTRLTVL.

The chain has TRBV4-1 and TRBJ1-5; D is undetermined. Germline loops: CDR1 MGHRA, CDR2 YSYEKL. V was cut by 0 bases and J by 2 bases, with 8 bases left in between. The CDR3 totals 15 residues. The CDR3 is CASSQEYQGNQPQHF. The DNA for the CDR3 is TGCGCCAGCAGCCAAGAGTATCAGGGCAATCAGCCCCAGCATTTT.

This chain links TRBV4-2 with TRBJ2-1; TRBD2 might be the D (6 bases). Germline V lookup: CDR1 LGHNA, CDR2 YNFKEQ. CDR3 size: 19 residues. Trimming removed 0 bases at V and 0 bases at J, with 18 bases between. The CDR3 DNA sequence: TGTGCCAGCAGCCAAGATCCTAGCGCGACCTTGAGCTCCTACAATGAGCAGTTCTTC. Protein sequence: CASSQDPSATLSSYNEQFF.

The genes are TRBV5-8 and TRBJ2-7; D unclear. Trimming pared 5 bases from V and 6 bases from J, leaving 12 bases between. This CDR3 is 12 amino acids long. Germline values: CDR1 SGHTS, CDR2 YDEGEE. CDR3 residues: CASSIGWSEQYF. CDR3 DNA: TGTGCCAGCAGTATAGGGTGGTCCGAGCAGTACTTC.

Regarding this clone: Other DNA sequences within the sample encode an identical CDR3. The chain couples TRBV27 to TRBJ2-1; perhaps TRBD1 as D (6 bases). V shed 3 bases and J shed 1 base, with 10 bases lying between them. In germline, CDR1 is MNHEY, CDR2 SMNVEV (reference sequence). CDR3 size: 15 residues. This chain's CDR3 is CASSFLGGSYNEQFF. The CDR3 DNA reads as TGTGCCAGCAGTTTCCTAGGGGGTTCCTACAATGAGCAGTTCTTC.

This clone was observed a single time. The chain combines TRBV9 with TRBJ2-1; 10 positions match TRBD2. Germline assignment: CDR1 SGDLS and CDR2 YYNGEE. V was pared by 0 bases and J by 3 bases, with 3 bases of the junction left unmatched. The CDR3 runs to 16 residues. This CDR3 reads CASSVGERGGYNEQFF. In DNA form, the CDR3 reads TGTGCCAGCAGCGTAGGGGAGCGGGGGGGCTACAATGAGCAGTTCTTC.

This chain uses TRBV25-1 with TRBJ1-1; D uncertain. The CDR3 covers 16 residues. Germline CDR1 MGHDK, CDR2 SYGVNS. Trimming took 1 base from V and 3 from J, leaving 15 bases between them. CDR3 amino acids: CASSEFPIQPHTEAFF. CDR3 sequence (DNA): TGTGCCAGCAGTGAATTTCCAATCCAGCCCCACACTGAAGCTTTCTTT.

The chain recombines TRBV28 with TRBJ1-2, with D perhaps TRBD1 (6 bases). Trimming took 5 bases from V and 7 from J, leaving 20 bases between them. Germline CDR1 is MDHEN and CDR2 is SYDVKM. The CDR3 totals 15 residues. This CDR3 is CASSPSKSGVGGYTF. The CDR3 DNA sequence: TGTGCCAGCAGTCCCTCCAAATCAGGGGTAGGTGGCTACACCTTC.

The gene calls are TRBV4-1 and TRBJ1-1; D is ambiguous. This CDR3 is built from 18 residues. CDR1 MGHRA and CDR2 YSYEKL come from the germline V gene. Trimming left V 4 bases short and J 0 bases short, with 21 bases between. CDR3 in amino acids: CASSPSGIRGQMNTEAFF. The CDR3 coding sequence is TGCGCCAGCAGCCCGTCGGGGATTCGAGGTCAGATGAACACTGAAGCTTTCTTT.

The genes are TRBV7-9 and TRBJ2-1; D not resolved. This CDR3 spans 15 amino acids. V was shortened by 3 bases and J by 15 bases, with 24 bases between the two germline ends. CDR1 SEHNR and CDR2 FQNEAQ come from the germline V gene (reference sequence). CDR3 DNA: TGTGCCAGCAGCTTTTTCTCGTCGCTCAGCGTTTTTTCGTTCTTC. Translating it yields CASSFFSSLSVFSFF.

The chain has TRBV28 and TRBJ2-1; TRBD1 matches 7 bases. The CDR3 runs 15 residues. Germline V gene data show CDR1 as MDHEN and CDR2 as SYDVKM. V lost 5 bases to trimming and J lost 4 bases; unmatched junction nucleotides: 8. The CDR3 bases are TGTGCCAGCAGTCTAACAGGGGCCTTTTACAATGAGCAGTTCTTC. Translated, it gives CASSLTGAFYNEQFF.

The V and J genes are TRBV11-1 and TRBJ2-7, with no clear D. The CDR3 length is 13 residues. Germline CDR1 and CDR2: SGHAT and FQDESV (reference sequence). V dropped 2 bases and J dropped 1 base, with 6 bases sitting between them. The CDR3 region has the DNA TGTGCCAGCAGCTTACAAGGTTCCTACGAGCAGTACTTC. It encodes CASSLQGSYEQYF.

This rearrangement joins TRBV5-4 to TRBJ2-3; TRBD1 agrees at 9 bases. The CDR3 contains 15 residues. The trim removed 4 bases at V and 4 bases at J, leaving 7 bases unmatched. Looked up from germline, CDR1 is SGHNT and CDR2 is YYREEE (reference sequence). CDR3 in DNA: TGTGCCAGCAGCCCGGGACAGGGAGACGCAGATACGCAGTATTTT. Protein product: CASSPGQGDADTQYF.

The rearrangement uses TRBV27 and TRBJ2-2, with TRBD2 identical over 11 bases. This CDR3 is built from 14 residues. V trimming: 3 bases; J trimming: 6 bases; junction bases outside the gene matches: 0. Germline values: CDR1 MNHEY, CDR2 SMNVEV (reference sequence). CDR3 region: CASSFSGGAGELFF. The CDR3 region has the DNA TGTGCCAGCAGTTTTAGCGGGGGGGCCGGGGAGCTGTTTTTT.

V usage is TRBV5-1 and J usage is TRBJ1-1; tentatively, D is TRBD1 (5 bases). The CDR3 loop spans 14 amino acids. The germline gives CDR1 SGHRS, CDR2 YFSETQ. The V end was cut by 3 bases, the J end by 1 base, with 10 bases between. CDR3 DNA sequence: TGCGCCAGCAGCTATGGGACGGGGAACACTGAAGCTTTCTTT. Translating gives CASSYGTGNTEAFF.

J is TRBJ2-1 and V is TRBV6-5; D remains unclear. Trimming left V 5 bases short and J 0 bases short, with 5 bases between. The germline V gene has CDR1 MNHEY and CDR2 SVGAGI. The CDR3 runs 13 residues. The CDR3 loop is CASSMNSYNEQFF. Written as DNA, the CDR3 is TGTGCCAGCAGTATGAACTCCTACAATGAGCAGTTCTTC.

This chain connects TRBV6-4 to TRBJ2-2; 9 bases agree with TRBD2. With 5 bases clipped from V and 4 bases from J, the junction kept 8 bases outside the gene matches. The CDR3 loop spans 16 amino acids. Germline values: CDR1 MRHNA, CDR2 SNTAGT. The CDR3 is CASSRLAGDATGELFF. The CDR3, as DNA: TGTGCCAGCAGTCGTTTAGCGGGAGACGCCACCGGGGAGCTGTTTTTT.

The chain has TRBV27 and TRBJ2-7, with a possible D match to TRBD2 (5 bases). Trimming removed 2 bases at V and 1 base at J, with 12 bases between. CDR3 length equals 15 residues. Per germline, CDR1 MNHEY and CDR2 SMNVEV (reference sequence). In nucleotides, the CDR3 is TGTGCCAGCAGTTTAACAAGCGGACTTTCCTACGAGCAGTACTTC. It translates to CASSLTSGLSYEQYF.